Below are 23 T cell receptor beta chains sequenced from a single sample in a study of sequential checkpoint blockade in melanoma. Described treatment: randomized to nivolumab then ipilimumab (arm A) or the reverse (arm B). Sequencing used immunoSEQ multiplex PCR; TCRdb keeps in-frame clones, though not all of them. The data hold about 18,000 clones, with 26% observed a single time. Sequencing used tumor tissue (inferred from file names), obtained from a patient given nivolumab and ipilimumab in sequence. These receptors all stem from a human donor with melanoma.

This clone occurred a few times. The rearrangement links TRBV15 to TRBJ2-1; 9 positions agree with TRBD2. Germline CDR1 is LNHNV and CDR2 is YYDKDF (reference sequence). Trimming cost V 6 bases and J 3 bases; bases outside gene matches: 12. The CDR3 consists of 17 residues. CDR3 nucleotides: TGTGCCACCAGATTTTCCCTAATAGCGGGGGACTACAATGAGCAGTTCTTC. Its protein is CATRFSLIAGDYNEQFF.

The rearrangement joins TRBV30 to TRBJ2-2, with no clear D. From germline, CDR1 is GTSNPN and CDR2 SVGIG (reference sequence). V lost 8 bases to trimming and J lost 4 bases, with 14 bases between them. This CDR3 has 13 amino acids. The CDR3 DNA is TGTGCCAGATCCGAGCTTAGCACCGGGGAGCTGTTTTTT. This encodes CARSELSTGELFF.

This clone was seen only a few times. This chain uses TRBV7-1 with TRBJ2-1; D gene unclear. TRBV7-1 is given ORF status, its function remaining uncertain. The V end lost 4 bases, the J end lost 5 bases, and 9 bases lay between the germline ends. The CDR3 spans 13 residues. In nucleotides, the CDR3 is TGTGCCAGCAGCTTAGCCTTGGACAATGAGCAGTTCTTC. Translation: CASSLALDNEQFF.

The chain has TRBV30 and TRBJ2-5; 7 bases map to TRBD1. CDR1 is GTSNPN, CDR2 SVGIG, per germline (reference sequence). J was trimmed by 5 bases and V by 0 bases; bases with no gene match: 9. CDR3 size: 15 residues. The CDR3 DNA follows: TGTGCCTGGAGTGTAACAGGGGCCGGACTGGAGACCCAGTACTTC. This encodes CAWSVTGAGLETQYF.

At least ten counts were recorded for this clone. This rearrangement joins TRBV11-3 to TRBJ1-4; 7 bases line up with TRBD1. The CDR3 is 15 amino acids. J lost 3 bases, V lost 4 bases, and 5 bases had no gene match. Per the germline V gene, CDR1 is SGHNT and CDR2 is YENEEA. The CDR3 DNA follows: TGTGCCAGCAGCTGGGGGGACAGAGCTAATGAAAAACTGTTTTTT. Protein sequence: CASSWGDRANEKLFF.

The gene calls are TRBV2 and TRBJ2-7, with TRBD2 matching over 8 bases. The J segment lost 3 bases and the V segment lost 6 bases, leaving 4 bases of the junction unmatched. Germline CDR1 is SNHLY and CDR2 is FYNNEI. The CDR3 is made up of 13 amino acids. Here the CDR3 reads CASSDGGVYEQYF. The CDR3 nucleotides read TGTGCCAGCAGCGACGGGGGGGTCTACGAGCAGTACTTC.

The rearrangement links TRBV9 to TRBJ2-5; the match to TRBD1 covers 9 bases. V gave up 4 bases and J gave up 7 bases; unmatched junction bases: 23. The CDR3 covers 19 residues. CDR1 is SGDLS, CDR2 YYNGEE, per germline. Here the CDR3 DNA reads TGTGCCAGCAGCCCCCGGGGGGAAGCAACAGGGGGCGGGGAAGGGACCCAGTACTTC. Protein: CASSPRGEATGGGEGTQYF. Full variable domain (rest looked up from reference TRBV9 and TRBJ2-5): DSGVTQTPKHLITATGQRVTLRCSPRSGDLSVYWYQQSLDQGLQFLIQYYNGEERAKGNILERFSAQQFPDLHSELNLSSLELGDSALYFCASSPRGEATGGGEGTQYFGPGTRLLVL.

The chain links TRBV23-1 to TRBJ2-3; 10 bases agree with TRBD2. TRBV23-1 is noted as an ORF with a role that remains uncertain. CDR3 length equals 17 residues. After removal of 6 bases from V and 4 bases from J, the junction contained 13 bases not matched to a gene. In DNA, the CDR3 is TGCGCCAGCAGCCAAGACCCTAGCGGGAGACCCGCAGATACGCAGTATTTT. Translation gives CASSQDPSGRPADTQYF.

This clone was recorded a few times. The chain is built from TRBV9 and TRBJ1-2; D gene ambiguous. This CDR3 region has 12 residues. The V and J ends lost 5 bases and 8 bases respectively, with 13 bases between them. Germline CDR1 reads SGDLS; CDR2 reads YYNGEE. The CDR3 coding sequence is TGTGCCAGCAGGGACGGCGGGTACGGCTACACCTTC. Protein sequence: CASRDGGYGYTF.

This clone was seen repeatedly, ten times or more. The V call is TRBV11-3, the J call TRBJ2-1, with TRBD1 matching 7 bases. This CDR3 spans 15 amino acids. Germline V gene lookup returns CDR1 SGHNT and CDR2 YENEEA. With V trimmed by 7 bases and J by 0 bases, 6 bases remained unmatched. CDR3 residues: CASIRDRSSYNEQFF. The CDR3 nucleotides are TGTGCCAGCATCCGGGACAGAAGCTCCTACAATGAGCAGTTCTTC.

Only a few counts were recorded for this clone. The CDR3 loop is CASSQAVGAGGTDTQYF. CDR3 nucleotide sequence: TGTGCCAGCAGCCAAGCGGTAGGGGCGGGGGGCACAGATACGCAGTATTTT. J is TRBJ2-3 and V is TRBV11-3, with TRBD2 matching over 7 bases. Trimming at V came to 5 bases and at J to 1 base, leaving 12 bases not matched to a gene. Germline V gives CDR1 SGHNT, CDR2 YENEEA. The CDR3 has 17 residues.

This sequence joins TRBV10-2 and TRBJ1-2; 10 nucleotides match TRBD1. With V trimmed by 5 bases and J by 0 bases, 18 bases remained unmatched. Germline CDR1 WSHSY, CDR2 SAAADI. The CDR3 sequence is 20 residues long. For the CDR3, the DNA is TGCGCCAGCAGTTCAAAACCCGGGACAGGGGTTCTATCCGCTAACTATGGCTACACCTTC. Amino acids: CASSSKPGTGVLSANYGYTF.

V gene TRBV29-1 combines with J gene TRBJ2-7; TRBD2 matches at 9 bases. Germline V gene data show CDR1 as SQVTM and CDR2 as ANQGSEA. This CDR3 spans 13 amino acids. The V segment lost 4 bases and the J segment 4 bases; nucleotides outside the gene matches: 5. The CDR3 region is CSVAAGGPYEQYF. DNA of the CDR3: TGCAGCGTTGCGGCGGGAGGGCCTTACGAGCAGTACTTC.

This clone was detected only a few times. The rearrangement joins TRBV9 to TRBJ2-1; TRBD2 agrees at 8 bases. There are 13 residues in the CDR3. The V segment lost 5 bases and the J segment 8 bases; nucleotides outside the gene matches: 6. CDR1 is SGDLS, CDR2 YYNGEE, per germline. The CDR3 sequence: CASRGTSQYEQFF. CDR3 nucleotides: TGTGCCAGCAGGGGGACTAGTCAGTATGAGCAGTTCTTC. The variable domain in full, completed from reference TRBV9 and TRBJ2-1, reads DSGVTQTPKHLITATGQRVTLRCSPRSGDLSVYWYQQSLDQGLQFLIQYYNGEERAKGNILERFSAQQFPDLHSELNLSSLELGDSALYFCASRGTSQYEQFFGPGTRLTVL.

This clone was found a few times. The chain is built from TRBV30 and TRBJ1-1; 7 bases are a match to TRBD1. CDR1 is GTSNPN, CDR2 SVGIG, per germline (reference sequence). The length of the CDR3 is 13 residues. V gave up 5 bases and J gave up 2 bases; unmatched junction bases: 5. The CDR3 spells CAWRGTANTEAFF. The CDR3 DNA reads TGTGCCTGGCGTGGGACAGCCAACACTGAAGCTTTCTTT.

This clone was found a few times. The rearrangement uses TRBV7-5 and TRBJ2-1; TRBD2 was called by the table and not checked on the DNA. TRBV7-5 is a known pseudogene. The CDR3 covers 18 residues. The CDR3 here is CVRSSQTSGTGDYNEQFF. In nucleotides, the CDR3 is TGTGTCAGAAGCTCCCAGACTTCCGGGACTGGGGACTACAATGAGCAGTTCTTC.

The chain has TRBV11-3 and TRBJ2-6, with 11 bases aligning to TRBD1. Germline loops: CDR1 SGHNT, CDR2 YENEEA. CDR3 length: 18 amino acids. With V trimmed by 1 base and J by 2 bases, 4 bases remained unmatched. The CDR3 spells CASSLGDRGLTGANVLTF. The CDR3 DNA sequence: TGTGCCAGCAGCTTAGGGGACAGGGGGTTAACTGGGGCCAACGTCCTGACTTTC.

This clone occurred a few times. The chain is built from TRBV11-3 and TRBJ2-6; D is ambiguous. The germline CDR1 and CDR2 sequences are SGHNT and YENEEA. CDR3 length equals 17 residues. Trimming stripped 2 bases from V and 0 bases from J, with 11 bases between. The CDR3 region has the DNA TGTGCCAGCAGCTTATTTCGGCTCAGCTCTGGGGCCAACGTCCTGACTTTC. Translation: CASSLFRLSSGANVLTF.

The sample holds many counts of this clone. The chain recombines TRBV11-3 with TRBJ1-2, with D perhaps TRBD1 (5 bases). The V and J ends lost 0 bases and 6 bases respectively, with 23 bases between them. Germline-derived CDR1 and CDR2 are SGHNT and YENEEA. The CDR3 loop spans 18 amino acids. In DNA form, the CDR3 reads TGTGCCAGCAGCTTAGAGAGGGTGACTGGGACGGCTAGAAATGGCTACACCTTC. It codes for CASSLERVTGTARNGYTF. Filled out from reference TRBV11-3 and TRBJ1-2, the complete variable domain reads EAGVVQSPRYKIIEKKQPVAFWCNPISGHNTLYWYLQNLGQGPELLIRYENEEAVDDSQLPKDRFSAERLKGVDSTLKIQPAELGDSAVYLCASSLERVTGTARNGYTFGSGTRLTVV.

This clone was seen more than once but under ten times. V and J are TRBV9 and TRBJ2-1; 9 bases agree with TRBD2. The CDR3 loop spans 15 amino acids. J was trimmed by 4 bases and V by 0 bases; bases with no gene match: 2. Germline V gene data show CDR1 as SGDLS and CDR2 as YYNGEE. In nucleotides, the CDR3 is TGTGCCAGCAGCGTAGGGACTAGCGCATACAATGAGCAGTTCTTC. It translates to CASSVGTSAYNEQFF.

The rearrangement links TRBV19 to TRBJ2-1, with TRBD2 identical over 11 bases. From germline, CDR1 is LNHDA and CDR2 SQIVND (reference sequence). J gave up 0 bases and V 5 bases, and 9 bases lay outside the gene matches. This CDR3 region has 18 residues. The CDR3 spells CASSPRTSGPSSYNEQFF. The CDR3 nucleotides are TGTGCCAGTAGTCCGCGGACTAGCGGGCCGAGCTCCTACAATGAGCAGTTCTTC.

This sequence joins TRBV14 and TRBJ2-7, with D maybe TRBD2 (5 bases). With 0 bases removed from V and 0 bases from J, the gap between germline ends came to 12 bases. CDR1 is SGHDN and CDR2 is FVKESK in the germline V gene. The CDR3 extends over 16 amino acids. CDR3 nucleotide sequence: TGTGCCAGCAGCCAAGATAATGCGGGTATCTCCTACGAGCAGTACTTC. Translating it yields CASSQDNAGISYEQYF. Full variable domain (outside the CDR3, taken from reference TRBV14 and TRBJ2-7): EAGVTQFPSHSVIEKGQTVTLRCDPISGHDNLYWYRRVMGKEIKFLLHFVKESKQDESGMPNNRFLAERTGGTYSTLKVQPAELEDSGVYFCASSQDNAGISYEQYFGPGTRLTVT.

The genes are TRBV7-5 and TRBJ2-1; the table assigns TRBD1, which was not confirmed against the DNA. TRBV7-5 is a pseudogene locus. The CDR3 has 15 residues. CDR3 residues: CASSYGQNSYNEQFF. For the CDR3, the DNA is TGTGCCAGCAGCTATGGACAGAACTCCTACAATGAGCAGTTCTTC.